Listed below are T cell receptor beta chains from one sample, sequenced in a study of blood T cell repertoires in COVID-19. The data were produced by immunoSEQ multiplex PCR, yet TCRdb's version contains in-frame clones alone and is incomplete. The table records fewer than 250,000 clones, around 90% of them present only once. Sequencing was done on a sample of PBMCs or T cells enriched from blood (not recorded which). The receptors stem from a man aged 25 to 40 who had been exposed to COVID-19. The CDR3 runs from the conserved cysteine through the conserved F or W. The order of the fields is V gene, J gene, CDR3 protein.

V: TRBV9; J: TRBJ2-1; CDR3: CASSNWGGDYNEQFF
V: TRBV7-2; J: TRBJ2-7; CDR3: CASSSPLAGGPYEQYF
V: TRBV25-1; J: TRBJ1-6; CDR3: CASQERGHGNSPLHF
V: TRBV25-1; J: TRBJ1-1; CDR3: CASSESTFRRDTEAFF
V: TRBV10-3; J: TRBJ1-1; CDR3: CAISESFPGTNTEAFF
V: TRBV4-2; J: TRBJ1-2; CDR3: CASSQDRRADGGYTF
V: TRBV7-9; J: TRBJ2-1; CDR3: CASSPGLAGGVSYNEQFF
V: TRBV10-2; J: TRBJ1-2; CDR3: CASSEEGLYGYTF
V: TRBV27; J: TRBJ2-2; CDR3: CASSWAGGANTGELFF
V: TRBV29-1; J: TRBJ1-2; CDR3: CSVEVQDGSGYTF
V: TRBV19; J: TRBJ2-5; CDR3: CASSTGTGGGETQYF
V: TRBV6-5; J: TRBJ1-1; CDR3: CASSRQGRNTEAFF
V: TRBV6-5; J: TRBJ1-2; CDR3: CASSYIRGANGYTF
V: TRBV9; J: TRBJ2-2; CDR3: CASSAPTGGTNTGELFF
V: TRBV15; J: TRBJ2-5; CDR3: CATSRDRFGETQYF
V: TRBV15; J: TRBJ2-1; CDR3: CATSRDGGGAYNEQFF
V: TRBV18; J: TRBJ2-3; CDR3: CASSPLRGSTDTQYF
V: TRBV5-1; J: TRBJ1-2; CDR3: CASSPSGTGAYGYTF
V: TRBV25-1; J: TRBJ1-6; CDR3: CASSESTGGRSPLHF
V: TRBV14; J: TRBJ2-3; CDR3: CASSSSGGADTQYF
V: TRBV5-6; J: TRBJ1-6; CDR3: CASRETGTGDSPLHF
V: TRBV4-1; J: TRBJ1-1; CDR3: CASSQDWGSEAFF
V: TRBV21-1; J: TRBJ2-6; CDR3: CASSKTLAGASSGANVLTF
V: TRBV6-1; J: TRBJ2-6; CDR3: CASSENGRGANVLTF
V: TRBV6-5; J: TRBJ2-7; CDR3: CASSQTRDNYEQYF
V: TRBV4-1; J: TRBJ1-5; CDR3: CASSPPGQPQHF
V: TRBV14; J: TRBJ2-1; CDR3: CASSLYDNEQFF
V: TRBV6-5; J: TRBJ2-7; CDR3: CASRMDREVTYEQYF
V: TRBV2; J: TRBJ2-1; CDR3: CASSEVVGGEQFF
V: TRBV7-9; J: TRBJ1-1; CDR3: CASSLSGRLRGNTEAFF
V: TRBV5-4; J: TRBJ2-7; CDR3: CASSLAKSGTGGGYEQYF
V: TRBV7-6; J: TRBJ2-7; CDR3: CASSLGGAGEQYF
V: TRBV9; J: TRBJ2-7; CDR3: CASSVVSGVAGEQYF
V: TRBV2; J: TRBJ2-7; CDR3: CASTVGAAGEQYF
V: TRBV4-2; J: TRBJ2-3; CDR3: CASSQDEAGTDTQYF
V: TRBV2; J: TRBJ1-5; CDR3: CASSGETGTGIQPQHF
V: TRBV12-5; J: TRBJ2-7; CDR3: CASGSEGGEQYF
V: TRBV6-1; J: TRBJ2-1; CDR3: CASSEEVASSNEQFF
V: TRBV21-1; J: TRBJ2-7; CDR3: CASSYAGEPYEQYF
V: TRBV12-3/TRBV12-4; J: TRBJ1-1; CDR3: CASTLRGTKAFF
V: TRBV2; J: TRBJ1-3; CDR3: CASSVGGSSGNTIYF
V: TRBV5-4; J: TRBJ2-5; CDR3: CASSFDTSGGEKTQYF
V: TRBV24-1; J: TRBJ2-1; CDR3: CATSEGQVGGEFF
V: TRBV11-2; J: TRBJ2-7; CDR3: CASSYVRGGPGEQYF
V: TRBV2; J: TRBJ1-2; CDR3: CASSANTGAGGYTF
V: TRBV6-5; J: TRBJ1-2; CDR3: CASRRTTWSYGYTF
V: TRBV9; J: TRBJ2-7; CDR3: CASSAVGTGGTYEQYF
V: TRBV7-6; J: TRBJ1-3; CDR3: CASSLTGGNFFFGNTIYF
V: TRBV18; J: TRBJ1-4; CDR3: CASSPQGATNEKLFF
V: TRBV29-1; J: TRBJ1-1; CDR3: CSAKQGANTEAFF
V: TRBV19; J: TRBJ2-3; CDR3: CATGGETSTDTQYF
V: TRBV3-1/TRBV3-2; J: TRBJ1-2; CDR3: CASSQDVEAGGYTF
V: TRBV7-8; J: TRBJ1-5; CDR3: CASKRGGGVDQPQHF
V: TRBV4-1; J: TRBJ1-1; CDR3: CASSQPLNTEAFF
V: TRBV5-1; J: TRBJ2-1; CDR3: CASSPLAGLNNEQFF
V: TRBV6-4; J: TRBJ2-1; CDR3: CASSLERGGHEQFF
V: TRBV18; J: TRBJ1-6; CDR3: CASSPRGQGGYNSPLHF
V: TRBV28; J: TRBJ1-4; CDR3: CASSTYPGQGMEREKLFF
V: TRBV5-1; J: TRBJ2-7; CDR3: CASSFEQGVDEQYF